This T cell receptor beta chain emerged from a study of CD8 T cells in ankylosing spondylitis. CDR3 length equals 13 residues. Germline loops: CDR1 LNHDA, CDR2 SQIVND (reference sequence). This clonotype was counted only a few times. Its antigen is unidentified. Germline and junction disagree at one end, which may indicate a read error. Regarding the study as a whole: From matched ankylosing spondylitis synovial fluid, disease-linked clones were reportedly recovered at significantly enriched levels. Disease-linked clones bore a CD8+ phenotype, appearing relatively rarely in peripheral blood. Previous work reported some of these motif variants in the synovial fluid and blood of reactive arthritis. For ankylosing spondylitis blood, a TCR beta motif of 7 to 9 highly homologous variants appeared characteristic.

TCRdb fed the 5' RACE reads into MiXCR, producing one record per CDR3 protein. The table lists 750,000 to 850,000 distinct CDR3 sequences, approximately 12% of them singletons. The clonotype originates from a male donor with ankylosing spondylitis. This sequence joins TRBV19 and TRBJ2-5, with TRBD1 identical over 7 bases. Sequenced material: blood, either unsorted or a sorted T cell fraction (not recorded which). CDR3 sequence (DNA): TGTGACAGTAGTTCGGGACAGAGCGAGACCCAGTACTTC. Its translation: CDSSSGQSETQYF.